The TCR beta chain under discussion was sequenced for a study of blood T cells in healthy people across ages. This clonotype was observed at least ten times. For the second PCR, which ran for 7 to 11 cycles, a sample-barcoded 5' primer and a J-beta primer mix were used. TCRdb reanalysed the 5' RACE reads using MiXCR and keeps one entry per CDR3 protein. This table has over a million distinct CDR3 sequences, almost 60% appearing once. About 9.9 milliliters of peripheral blood were drawn from each donor. The authors isolated at least 6 million PBMCs per sample. The sequencing sample was made of blood. The clonotype comes from a man in his late teens or twenties in good health.

The CDR3 sequence is CSVAGFADTQYF. The CDR3 bases are TGCAGCGTTGCAGGGTTCGCAGATACGCAGTATTTT. The genes are TRBV29-1 and TRBJ2-3, with D possibly TRBD1 on 5 matching bases. V shed 4 bases and J shed 4 bases, with 9 bases lying between them. The CDR3 totals 12 residues. Germline values: CDR1 SQVTM, CDR2 ANQGSEA.